The source of this TCR beta chain is a study of T cell changes during pregnancy in multiple sclerosis (dated by TCRdb to about 2019). About the full investigation: In women with multiple sclerosis, the researchers looked at how the T cell repertoire shifted as pregnancy progressed.

From the cysteine up to the phenylalanine, the CDR3 has a length of 13 residues. Only the CDR3 portion is preserved as DNA: 39 bases, with reading frame beginning at the first base. V and J are truncated by 3 bases and 6 bases respectively, leaving an intervening sequence of 8 bases. Sequences MNHEY (CDR1) and SVGAGI (CDR2) are obtained from the germline V gene. The method was the immunoSEQ multiplex PCR assay. This immuneACCESS table, as held by TCRdb, lists in-frame sequences with V and J called but not all clones. Of the missing ones, under half trace to an unresolved V gene in checked studies; the others have no known cause. The sample table contains 85,000 to 95,000 clones; only one count was recorded for around 91% of them. Jointly, the top ten make up over 1.5% of the sample. A note on this clone: No cognate antigen has been identified for it. No base quality information exists; no much larger clone differs at one position.

The chain is made from TRBV6-5 and TRBJ2-2; no D gene call is confident. This receptor was taken from a female donor in good health, enrolled as a control in a pregnancy study. The sample consisted of peripheral blood, taken after pregnancy. The nucleotides are TGTGCCAGCAGTTATCTGTCGGCCGGGGAGCTGTTTTTT. Its translation is CASSYLSAGELFF.